The entry below describes one TCR beta chain. What it recognizes is unknown. TCRdb analysed the RT-PCR reads with MiXCR anew, one entry per CDR3 protein. The profile shows hundreds of thousands of distinct CDR3 sequences, 11% of them singletons. This specimen belongs to a study of response to subunit inactivated influenza vaccine. General observations from the study: After each seasonal influenza vaccination, few new T cells are recruited, the authors suggested.

The same sample was also studied in work on T cells expressing NK-cell markers. That study reports: With UMIs, 5'RACE template switching was used to make TCR beta cDNA. In the group of eight sequenced donors, seven were HCMV-seropositive and one was seronegative. Specificity for HCMV among expanded NKG2C+ T cell clones was not established.

The clonotype comes from a man aged 45-65 years who received an inactivated influenza vaccine. Sequencing used PBMCs from blood, obtained on the day of vaccination.

The CDR3 DNA reads as TGTGCCAGCAGTCAGGGGACCTATAATTCACCCCTCCACTTT. Its translation: CASSQGTYNSPLHF. The genes are TRBV28 and TRBJ1-6, with a possible D match to TRBD1 (6 bases). The V and J ends lost 5 bases and 2 bases respectively, with 7 bases between them. CDR3 length: 14 residues. Germline CDR1 is MDHEN and CDR2 is SYDVKM.